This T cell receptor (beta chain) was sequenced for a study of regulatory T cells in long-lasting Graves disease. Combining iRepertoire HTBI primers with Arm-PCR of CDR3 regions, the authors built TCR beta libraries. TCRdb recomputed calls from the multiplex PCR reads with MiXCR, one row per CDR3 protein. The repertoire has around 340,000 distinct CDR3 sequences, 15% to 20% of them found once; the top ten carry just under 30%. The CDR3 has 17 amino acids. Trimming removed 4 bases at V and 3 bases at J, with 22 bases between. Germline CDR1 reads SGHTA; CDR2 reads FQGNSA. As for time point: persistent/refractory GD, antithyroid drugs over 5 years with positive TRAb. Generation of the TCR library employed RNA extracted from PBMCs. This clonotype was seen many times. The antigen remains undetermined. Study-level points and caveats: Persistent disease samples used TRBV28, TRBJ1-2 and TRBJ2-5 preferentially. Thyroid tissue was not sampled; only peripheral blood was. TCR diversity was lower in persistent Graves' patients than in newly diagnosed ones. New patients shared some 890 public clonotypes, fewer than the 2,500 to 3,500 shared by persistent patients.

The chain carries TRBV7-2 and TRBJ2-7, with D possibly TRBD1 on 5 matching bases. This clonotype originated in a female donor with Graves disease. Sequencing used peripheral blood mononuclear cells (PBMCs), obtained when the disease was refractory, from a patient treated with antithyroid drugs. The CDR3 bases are TGTGCCAGCAGCTCGGTTCAGGGCCCTCTTTCTGTCTACGAGCAGTACTTC. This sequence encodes CASSSVQGPLSVYEQYF.